The rows below give T cell receptor beta chains drawn from one sample of a study of shared T cell receptors in the human thymus. The table came from immunoSEQ multiplex PCR; TCRdb's copy has only in-frame clones and leaves some out. This table has 540,000 or so clones, around 78% appearing once. A further study also used this sample, focusing on human thymus T cells.

The sample was thymocytes. These receptors were taken from a boy under two years old with a congenital heart defect. The CDR3 runs from the conserved cysteine through the conserved F or W. D genes are given only for firm matches. For some rows the clone size is stated as once, few or many, or as a class when expanded; others skip it.

v_gene: TRBV15
d_gene: -
j_gene: TRBJ2-7
abundance: -
CDR3nt: TGTGCCACCAGCAGAGATTGGCACCGATCCTACGAGCAGTACTTC
CDR3aa: CATSRDWHRSYEQYF

v_gene: TRBV5-1
d_gene: TRBD1
j_gene: TRBJ1-2
abundance: -
CDR3nt: TGCGCCAGCTCCGGGGGGGACAGGGGGTTTGGCTACACCTTC
CDR3aa: CASSGGDRGFGYTF

v_gene: TRBV2
d_gene: -
j_gene: TRBJ1-1
abundance: -
CDR3nt: TGTGCCAGCAGACCCGGACAGCACATGAACACTGAAGCTTTCTTT
CDR3aa: CASRPGQHMNTEAFF

v_gene: TRBV4-3
d_gene: -
j_gene: TRBJ2-5
abundance: -
CDR3nt: TGCGCCAGCAGCCAGGGGAGTGCGGGCTGGGAGACCCAGTACTTC
CDR3aa: CASSQGSAGWETQYF

v_gene: TRBV30
d_gene: -
j_gene: TRBJ1-5
abundance: -
CDR3nt: TGTGCCTGGAGTGTACGCGGAGAGTTTAGACGCAATCAGCCCCAGCATTTT
CDR3aa: CAWSVRGEFRRNQPQHF

v_gene: TRBV5-1
d_gene: TRBD2
j_gene: TRBJ2-1
abundance: -
CDR3nt: TGCGCCAGCAGCACTGGGACTAGAAAATTTGATGAGCAGTTCTTC
CDR3aa: CASSTGTRKFDEQFF

v_gene: TRBV7-2
d_gene: -
j_gene: TRBJ2-7
abundance: once
CDR3nt: TGTGCCATAGGGACTCGCAAAGAGTACGAGCAGTACTTC
CDR3aa: CAIGTRKEYEQYF

v_gene: TRBV29-1
d_gene: -
j_gene: TRBJ1-5
abundance: -
CDR3nt: TGCAGCGTTGAAAACAGCTATAGCAATCAGCCCCAGCATTTT
CDR3aa: CSVENSYSNQPQHF

v_gene: TRBV6-5
d_gene: -
j_gene: TRBJ2-5
abundance: once
CDR3nt: TGTGCCAGCACCCGGACAGCCAAGGGGACCCAGTACTTC
CDR3aa: CASTRTAKGTQYF

v_gene: TRBV10-2
d_gene: TRBD1
j_gene: TRBJ2-7
abundance: -
CDR3nt: TGCGCCAGCAATGTCGGGACAGGGTACTTC
CDR3aa: CASNVGTGYF

v_gene: TRBV5-6
d_gene: TRBD1
j_gene: TRBJ1-1
abundance: -
CDR3nt: TGTGCCAGCAGGCGGACCGGGACAGAGAACACTGAAGCTTTCTTT
CDR3aa: CASRRTGTENTEAFF

v_gene: TRBV18
d_gene: -
j_gene: TRBJ2-3
abundance: -
CDR3nt: TGTGCCAGCTCACCCCCAGGGATGACAGATACGCAGTATTTT
CDR3aa: CASSPPGMTDTQYF

v_gene: TRBV6-5
d_gene: -
j_gene: TRBJ2-7
abundance: -
CDR3nt: TGTGCCAGCAGTTATTCCCCTAGCGACGACTACGAGCAGTACTTC
CDR3aa: CASSYSPSDDYEQYF

v_gene: TRBV18
d_gene: TRBD2
j_gene: TRBJ2-3
abundance: few
CDR3nt: TGTGCCAGCTCGTCCAGGAGGCGGGAGTACCGGATGAGCACAGATACGCAGTATTTT
CDR3aa: CASSSRRREYRMSTDTQYF

v_gene: TRBV2
d_gene: TRBD2
j_gene: TRBJ2-3
abundance: few
CDR3nt: TGTGCCAGCAGTGGGGTGGGGGGGACTTTCACAGATACGCAGTATTTT
CDR3aa: CASSGVGGTFTDTQYF

v_gene: TRBV4-3
d_gene: TRBD2
j_gene: TRBJ2-1
abundance: -
CDR3nt: TGCGCCAGCAGCCCCCAAGGCCCCGCGGGAGGCTACAATGAGCAGTTCTTC
CDR3aa: CASSPQGPAGGYNEQFF

v_gene: TRBV28
d_gene: TRBD1
j_gene: TRBJ1-2
abundance: -
CDR3nt: TGTGCCAGCAGTTTAACTAGGGGGCGTTTTTATGGCTACACCTTC
CDR3aa: CASSLTRGRFYGYTF

v_gene: TRBV4-3
d_gene: -
j_gene: TRBJ1-1
abundance: -
CDR3nt: TGCGCCAGCAGCCAAGACACGGAGGGCACTGAAGCTTTCTTT
CDR3aa: CASSQDTEGTEAFF

v_gene: TRBV29-1
d_gene: -
j_gene: TRBJ1-1
abundance: -
CDR3nt: TGCAGCGTTGGGGGAGGGCAGGGACGAGCTTTCTTT
CDR3aa: CSVGGGQGRAFF

v_gene: TRBV2
d_gene: -
j_gene: TRBJ1-2
abundance: -
CDR3nt: TGTGCCAGCAGTGAAGCGCCACAGGGACGCGATGGCTACACCTTC
CDR3aa: CASSEAPQGRDGYTF

v_gene: TRBV2
d_gene: -
j_gene: TRBJ2-7
abundance: once
CDR3nt: TGTGCCAGCAGTGAAAGGCCCGGGTGGGGGCTTGGGGAGCAGTACTTC
CDR3aa: CASSERPGWGLGEQYF

v_gene: TRBV29-1
d_gene: -
j_gene: TRBJ2-5
abundance: -
CDR3nt: TGCAGCGCCTCGGGACAAGGGATTTGGGGGCAGTACTTC
CDR3aa: CSASGQGIWGQYF

v_gene: TRBV15
d_gene: TRBD2
j_gene: TRBJ2-1
abundance: -
CDR3nt: TGTGCCACCAGCAGAGGGGTTACTAGCGACAATGAGCAGTTCTTC
CDR3aa: CATSRGVTSDNEQFF

v_gene: TRBV19
d_gene: TRBD1
j_gene: TRBJ1-1
abundance: -
CDR3nt: TGTGCCAGCGGGACAGGGGACCATGAAGCTTTCTTT
CDR3aa: CASGTGDHEAFF

v_gene: TRBV18
d_gene: TRBD2
j_gene: TRBJ2-2
abundance: once
CDR3nt: TGTGCCAGCTCACCACAGCGGGAGGGCAGCACCGGGGAGCTGTTTTTT
CDR3aa: CASSPQREGSTGELFF

v_gene: TRBV9
d_gene: -
j_gene: TRBJ2-2
abundance: -
CDR3nt: TGTGCCAGCAGCCCTACTACGAACACCGGGGAGCTGTTTTTT
CDR3aa: CASSPTTNTGELFF

v_gene: TRBV6-1
d_gene: -
j_gene: TRBJ1-5
abundance: -
CDR3nt: TGTGCCAGCAGTGAAGCCGGGTTTGCGGGACCCCAGCATTTT
CDR3aa: CASSEAGFAGPQHF

v_gene: TRBV20-1
d_gene: -
j_gene: TRBJ1-1
abundance: -
CDR3nt: TGCAGTGCTAGGGCACAGGGAGAAGCTTTCTTT
CDR3aa: CSARAQGEAFF

v_gene: TRBV7-9
d_gene: TRBD1
j_gene: TRBJ2-7
abundance: -
CDR3nt: TGTGCCAGCAGCTTATCTGGGGGACAGGGAAAGGACGAGCAGTACTTC
CDR3aa: CASSLSGGQGKDEQYF

v_gene: TRBV5-1
d_gene: -
j_gene: TRBJ2-2
abundance: -
CDR3nt: TGCGCCAGCAGCTTGATTTCAGGGGACACCGGGGAGCTGTTTTTT
CDR3aa: CASSLISGDTGELFF

v_gene: TRBV28
d_gene: -
j_gene: TRBJ1-5
abundance: few
CDR3nt: TGTGCCAGCAGTTTAATCACCCCGGGGAGTAGCAATCAGCCCCAGCATTTT
CDR3aa: CASSLITPGSSNQPQHF

v_gene: TRBV23-1
d_gene: TRBD2
j_gene: TRBJ2-3
abundance: -
CDR3nt: TGCGCCAGCAGTCTTGGGAGGGTACCTCCGCAGTATTTT
CDR3aa: CASSLGRVPPQYF

v_gene: TRBV6-1
d_gene: -
j_gene: TRBJ2-7
abundance: -
CDR3nt: TGTGCCAGCAGTCTACGGACTACCTCCTACGAGCAGTACTTC
CDR3aa: CASSLRTTSYEQYF

v_gene: TRBV5-1
d_gene: TRBD1
j_gene: TRBJ2-5
abundance: -
CDR3nt: TGCGCCAGCAGGGAGAGGGGGCGCCCAGAAGAGACCCAGTACTTC
CDR3aa: CASRERGRPEETQYF

v_gene: TRBV6-5
d_gene: -
j_gene: TRBJ2-2
abundance: once
CDR3nt: TGTGCCAGCAGTTACAACTACCCGAGAGGGGAGCTGTTTTTT
CDR3aa: CASSYNYPRGELFF

v_gene: TRBV19
d_gene: TRBD1
j_gene: TRBJ1-1
abundance: once
CDR3nt: TGTGCCAGTAGTATCGATCGGGGTAGGGACAGGGTGAACACTGAAGCTTTCTTT
CDR3aa: CASSIDRGRDRVNTEAFF

v_gene: TRBV7-2
d_gene: TRBD2
j_gene: TRBJ2-2
abundance: -
CDR3nt: TGTGCCAGCCTATGGGGGGGTCCCTTGGGCGGGGAGCTGTTTTTT
CDR3aa: CASLWGGPLGGELFF

v_gene: TRBV5-1
d_gene: -
j_gene: TRBJ2-3
abundance: -
CDR3nt: TGCGCCAGCAGGAGTTTGAGCACAGATACGCAGTATTTT
CDR3aa: CASRSLSTDTQYF